These T cell receptor beta chains were read from a single sample in a study of T cell repertoires in cytomegalovirus infection. A single record per CDR3 protein comes from TCRdb applying MiXCR to the reads. This sample has roughly 200,000 distinct CDR3 sequences, with approximately 17% found just once. Material: CD8+ T cells from PBMCs. The receptors shown here come from a human donor in good health (CMV status not recorded). Some clones in this sample may be carry-over from other donors' samples. Both conserved end residues are part of each CDR3. A D gene is named only where the DNA matches it firmly. Expanded clones are given a class, and other clones once, few, many or no size at all.

CDR3: CASSKLHSDRVNSNQPQHF; DNA: TGTGCCAGCAGCAAACTCCATTCTGACAGGGTAAATAGCAATCAGCCCCAGCATTTT; V: TRBV5-5; size: few; D: TRBD1; J: TRBJ1-5
CDR3: CASRPDNSGANVLTF; DNA: TGTGCCAGCAGACCCGACAACTCTGGGGCCAACGTCCTGACTTTC; V: TRBV6-2/TRBV6-3; size: NA; D: NA; J: TRBJ2-6
CDR3: CASSRQNGGAQDTQYF; DNA: TGTGCCAGCAGCCGCCAGAACGGGGGGGCCCAAGATACGCAGTATTTT; V: TRBV7-6; size: NA; D: TRBD2; J: TRBJ2-3
CDR3: CASSLKLEQFF; DNA: TGTGCCAGCAGTTTAAAGTTAGAGCAGTTCTTC; V: TRBV28; size: NA; D: NA; J: TRBJ2-1
CDR3: CASSLEIRGGADTQYF; DNA: TGTGCCAGCAGCTTAGAGATCCGCGGGGGGGCAGATACGCAGTATTTT; V: TRBV7-2; size: few; D: TRBD2; J: TRBJ2-3
CDR3: CASSLAATSGGNNEQFF; DNA: TGTGCTAGCAGCTTAGCCGCGACTAGCGGGGGAAACAATGAGCAGTTCTTC; V: TRBV7-7; size: NA; D: TRBD2; J: TRBJ2-1
CDR3: CASSYQGLRTDTQYF; DNA: TGTGCCAGCAGTTACCAGGGACTCCGGACAGATACGCAGTATTTT; V: TRBV6-2/TRBV6-3; size: few; D: NA; J: TRBJ2-3
CDR3: CASSQDTGTLIEQYF; DNA: TGCGCCAGCAGCCAAGATACCGGGACCTTGATCGAGCAGTACTTC; V: TRBV4-1; size: NA; D: NA; J: TRBJ2-7
CDR3: CASTFKVLSSYNEQFF; DNA: TGTGCCAGCACCTTCAAGGTGCTAAGCTCCTACAATGAGCAGTTCTTC; V: TRBV11-2; size: few; D: NA; J: TRBJ2-1
CDR3: CASGSSEDAYGYTF; DNA: TGTGCTAGTGGTTCTTCGGAGGACGCCTATGGCTACACCTTC; V: TRBV12-5; size: few; D: NA; J: TRBJ1-2
CDR3: CASSLARSKDTQYF; DNA: TGTGCCAGCAGTTTGGCCCGGAGTAAAGATACGCAGTATTTT; V: TRBV28; size: few; D: NA; J: TRBJ2-3
CDR3: CALSHGFEAFF; DNA: TGTGCCCTCAGTCACGGGTTTGAAGCTTTCTTT; V: TRBV7-9; size: few; D: NA; J: TRBJ1-1
CDR3: CASSLLAHYEQYF; DNA: TGTGCCAGCAGCCTTCTAGCGCACTACGAGCAGTACTTC; V: TRBV7-2; size: few; D: NA; J: TRBJ2-7
CDR3: CASSPPGLHTDTQYF; DNA: TGTGCCAGCAGCCCACCGGGACTCCACACAGATACGCAGTATTTT; V: TRBV7-9; size: few; D: NA; J: TRBJ2-3
CDR3: CSAETSGGETQYF; DNA: TGCAGTGCGGAAACTAGCGGAGGAGAGACCCAGTACTTC; V: TRBV20-1; size: NA; D: TRBD2; J: TRBJ2-5
CDR3: CASSLGGLDAVAFF; DNA: TGTGCCAGCAGCTTAGGCGGCTTGGACGCGGTAGCTTTCTTT; V: TRBV7-9; size: NA; D: NA; J: TRBJ1-1
CDR3: CASSPYRHSNQPQHF; DNA: TGTGCCAGCAGTCCCTATAGACATAGCAATCAGCCCCAGCATTTT; V: TRBV2; size: NA; D: NA; J: TRBJ1-5
CDR3: CASSLARRQFF; DNA: TGTGCCAGCAGCTTAGCAAGGAGGCAGTTCTTC; V: TRBV7-9; size: few; D: NA; J: TRBJ2-1
CDR3: CASTTTGESSYEQYF; DNA: TGTGCCAGCACCACTACGGGGGAGAGCTCCTACGAGCAGTACTTC; V: TRBV7-2; size: few; D: NA; J: TRBJ2-7
CDR3: CASSRQGSGELFF; DNA: TGTGCTAGCAGCCGACAGGGATCCGGGGAGCTGTTTTTT; V: TRBV7-7; size: many; D: TRBD1; J: TRBJ2-2
CDR3: CASSYRIAGGQSSYNEQFF; DNA: TGTGCCAGCAGTTACAGGATAGCGGGGGGCCAGAGCTCCTACAATGAGCAGTTCTTC; V: TRBV6-2/TRBV6-3; size: NA; D: TRBD2; J: TRBJ2-1
CDR3: CASRHRRDTVTDTQYF; DNA: TGTGCCAGCAGGCACCGCCGGGACACTGTCACAGATACGCAGTATTTT; V: TRBV6-2/TRBV6-3; size: NA; D: NA; J: TRBJ2-3
CDR3: CASSLMSGNTIYF; DNA: TGTGCCAGCAGCTTGATGTCCGGAAACACCATATATTTT; V: TRBV7-2; size: few; D: NA; J: TRBJ1-3
CDR3: CASSFPGAEAFF; DNA: TGTGCCAGCAGCTTTCCAGGGGCTGAAGCTTTCTTT; V: TRBV7-3; size: NA; D: NA; J: TRBJ1-1
CDR3: CASSDKRVFSGANVLTF; DNA: TGTGCCAGCAGTGATAAAAGGGTCTTCTCTGGGGCCAACGTCCTGACTTTC; V: TRBV2; size: NA; D: NA; J: TRBJ2-6
CDR3: CASSQVAHSYNEQFF; DNA: TGTGCCAGCAGCCAAGTGGCTCACTCCTACAATGAGCAGTTCTTC; V: TRBV14; size: few; D: NA; J: TRBJ2-1
CDR3: CASSLVYWDTEAFF; DNA: TGTGCCAGCAGCTTAGTTTACTGGGACACTGAAGCTTTCTTT; V: TRBV7-8; size: few; D: NA; J: TRBJ1-1
CDR3: CASSVAGTGPTYEQYF; DNA: TGTGCCAGTAGTGTCGCCGGGACAGGGCCGACCTACGAGCAGTACTTC; V: TRBV19; size: NA; D: TRBD1; J: TRBJ2-7
CDR3: CASSARDSPYEQYF; DNA: TGTGCCAGCAGCGCTAGGGACAGCCCCTACGAGCAGTACTTC; V: TRBV11-1; size: NA; D: TRBD1; J: TRBJ2-7
CDR3: CASRGLAGEKETQYF; DNA: TGTGCCAGCAGAGGACTAGCGGGGGAAAAAGAGACCCAGTACTTC; V: TRBV2; size: NA; D: TRBD2; J: TRBJ2-5
CDR3: CSALNRDRSSYEQYF; DNA: TGCAGTGCCCTTAACCGGGACAGGTCCTCCTACGAGCAGTACTTC; V: TRBV20-1; size: few; D: TRBD1; J: TRBJ2-7
CDR3: CASRSPGTPNEAFF; DNA: TGTGCCAGCAGATCCCCCGGGACACCAAATGAAGCTTTCTTT; V: TRBV28; size: NA; D: NA; J: TRBJ1-1
CDR3: CASSKSTGTSAGIQYF; DNA: TGTGCCAGCAGTAAATCGACAGGTACGAGTGCTGGCATTCAGTACTTC; V: TRBV7-2; size: few; D: NA; J: TRBJ2-4
CDR3: CASSRTTGPRGEEQYF; DNA: TGTGCCAGCAGCCGCACCACTGGACCCCGGGGCGAGGAGCAGTACTTC; V: TRBV7-6; size: NA; D: NA; J: TRBJ2-7
CDR3: CASSQRWNRANTDTQYF; DNA: TGTGCCAGCAGCCAGAGGTGGAACAGGGCGAACACAGATACGCAGTATTTT; V: TRBV7-2; size: few; D: NA; J: TRBJ2-3
CDR3: CASSIVAGGDNEQFF; DNA: TGTGCCAGTAGTATAGTTGCGGGGGGGGACAATGAGCAGTTCTTC; V: TRBV19; size: NA; D: TRBD2; J: TRBJ2-1
CDR3: CASSLAGPTYEQYF; DNA: TGTGCCAGCAGCTTAGCAGGGCCAACCTACGAGCAGTACTTC; V: TRBV7-2; size: few; D: NA; J: TRBJ2-7
CDR3: CASSGPQTDAYEQYF; DNA: TGTGCCAGCAGCGGACCGCAAACGGATGCCTACGAGCAGTACTTC; V: TRBV7-9; size: NA; D: NA; J: TRBJ2-7
CDR3: CASSLRGLAATDTQYF; DNA: TGTGCCAGCAGTCTACGCGGACTAGCGGCCACAGATACGCAGTATTTT; V: TRBV12-3/TRBV12-4; size: NA; D: TRBD2; J: TRBJ2-3
CDR3: CAINRDGANVLTF; DNA: TGTGCCATCAACAGGGATGGGGCCAACGTCCTGACTTTC; V: TRBV10-3; size: few; D: NA; J: TRBJ2-6
CDR3: CASSLVGQRYGYTF; DNA: TGTGCCAGCAGTTTAGTGGGACAACGATATGGCTACACCTTC; V: TRBV12-3/TRBV12-4; size: NA; D: NA; J: TRBJ1-2
CDR3: CASSYEGGGSSPLHF; DNA: TGTGCCAGCAGTTACGAGGGAGGTGGGAGTTCACCCCTCCACTTT; V: TRBV6-6; size: NA; D: NA; J: TRBJ1-6
CDR3: CASSYSTDYEQYF; DNA: TGTGCCAGCAGTTACTCGACGGACTACGAGCAGTACTTC; V: TRBV6-5; size: few; D: NA; J: TRBJ2-7
CDR3: CASSQTGTGFTPQHF; DNA: TGTGCCAGCAGCCAAACCGGGACAGGTTTCACGCCCCAGCATTTT; V: TRBV4-2; size: NA; D: TRBD1; J: TRBJ1-5
CDR3: CASSFDREVNTIYF; DNA: TGTGCCAGCAGCTTTGACAGGGAAGTAAACACCATATATTTT; V: TRBV7-2; size: few; D: TRBD1; J: TRBJ1-3
CDR3: CASSLFGGDYEQYF; DNA: TGTGCCAGCAGTTTATTCGGGGGGGACTACGAGCAGTACTTC; V: TRBV28; size: few; D: TRBD2; J: TRBJ2-7
CDR3: CASSSDRGRSYEQYF; DNA: TGTGCCAGCAGCTCCGACAGGGGGCGCAGTTACGAGCAGTACTTC; V: TRBV7-2; size: NA; D: TRBD1; J: TRBJ2-7
CDR3: CASSIEGRRGEKLFF; DNA: TGTGCCAGTAGTATAGAGGGACGGCGGGGAGAAAAACTGTTTTTT; V: TRBV19; size: NA; D: NA; J: TRBJ1-4
CDR3: CASGQKWILDGYTF; DNA: TGTGCCAGCGGGCAGAAATGGATTCTGGATGGCTACACCTTC; V: TRBV27; size: few; D: NA; J: TRBJ1-2
CDR3: CSAPGTSGVQYF; DNA: TGCAGTGCCCCAGGGACAAGTGGGGTTCAGTACTTC; V: TRBV20-1; size: NA; D: NA; J: TRBJ2-4
CDR3: CASRDRDRGQYTQYF; DNA: TGTGCCAGCAGGGACCGGGACAGGGGCCAATATACGCAGTATTTT; V: TRBV7-9; size: few; D: TRBD1; J: TRBJ2-3
CDR3: CASSQTRVYTDTQYF; DNA: TGTGCCAGCAGTCAGACAAGGGTTTACACAGATACGCAGTATTTT; V: TRBV6-2/TRBV6-3; size: NA; D: NA; J: TRBJ2-3
CDR3: CATSRVGARWETQYF; DNA: TGTGCCACCAGCAGAGTGGGGGCGCGATGGGAGACCCAGTACTTC; V: TRBV15; size: once; D: NA; J: TRBJ2-5